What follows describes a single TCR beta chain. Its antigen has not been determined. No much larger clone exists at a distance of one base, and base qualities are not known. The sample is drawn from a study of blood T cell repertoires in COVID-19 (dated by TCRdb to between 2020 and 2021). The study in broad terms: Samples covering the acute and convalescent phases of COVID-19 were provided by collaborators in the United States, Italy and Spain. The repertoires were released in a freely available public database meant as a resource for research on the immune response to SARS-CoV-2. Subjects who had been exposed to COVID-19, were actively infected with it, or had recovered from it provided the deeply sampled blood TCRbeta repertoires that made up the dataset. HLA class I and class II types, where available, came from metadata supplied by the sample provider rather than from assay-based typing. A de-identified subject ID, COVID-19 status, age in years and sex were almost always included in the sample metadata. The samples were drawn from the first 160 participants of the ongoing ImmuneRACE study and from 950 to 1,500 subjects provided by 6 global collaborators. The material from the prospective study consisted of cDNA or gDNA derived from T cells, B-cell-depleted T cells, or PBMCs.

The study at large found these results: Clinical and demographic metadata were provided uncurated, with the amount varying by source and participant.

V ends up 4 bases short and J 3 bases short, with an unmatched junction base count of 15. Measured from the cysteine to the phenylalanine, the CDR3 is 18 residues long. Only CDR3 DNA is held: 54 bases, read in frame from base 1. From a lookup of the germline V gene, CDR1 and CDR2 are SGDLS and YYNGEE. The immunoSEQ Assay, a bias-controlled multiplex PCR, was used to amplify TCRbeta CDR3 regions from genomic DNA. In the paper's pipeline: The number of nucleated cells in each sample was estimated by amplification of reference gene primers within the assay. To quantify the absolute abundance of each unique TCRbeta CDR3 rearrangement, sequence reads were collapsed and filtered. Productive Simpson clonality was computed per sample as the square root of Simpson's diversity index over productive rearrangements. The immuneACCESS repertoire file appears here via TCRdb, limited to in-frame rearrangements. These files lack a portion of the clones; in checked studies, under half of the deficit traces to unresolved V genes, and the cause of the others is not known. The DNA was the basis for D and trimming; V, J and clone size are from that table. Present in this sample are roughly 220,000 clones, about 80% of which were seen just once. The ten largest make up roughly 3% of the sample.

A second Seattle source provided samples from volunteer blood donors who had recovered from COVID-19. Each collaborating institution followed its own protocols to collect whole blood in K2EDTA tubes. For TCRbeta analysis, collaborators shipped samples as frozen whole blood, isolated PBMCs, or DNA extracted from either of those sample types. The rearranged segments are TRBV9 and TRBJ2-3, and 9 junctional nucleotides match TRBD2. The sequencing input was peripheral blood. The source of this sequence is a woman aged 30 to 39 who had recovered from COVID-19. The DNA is TGTGCCAGCAGCCCTCATCCGGGACTAGCATTAGAAACAGATACGCAGTATTTT. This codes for CASSPHPGLALETDTQYF.